The 3 T cell receptor beta chains in this list originate from one sample, sequenced in a study of T cells in Graves' hyperthyroidism and ophthalmopathy. Amplified TCR beta CDR3 regions came from RNA transcripts. Initially, a first-round RT-PCR of the TCR CDR3 employed the HTBI primer set. In TCRdb, the multiplex PCR reads were re-called with MiXCR into one record per CDR3 protein. The profile shows 650,000 to 750,000 distinct CDR3 sequences, 14% of them singletons. Input material: blood. The receptors come from a woman aged 18-30 years with Graves' hyperthyroidism.

At least ten counts were recorded for this clonotype. The chain uses TRBV6-2 or TRBV6-3 and TRBJ2-7; D unclear. Trimming took off 5 bases at V and 6 bases at J, with 11 bases between the two ends. Germline V gene sequence: CDR1 MNHEY, CDR2 SVGEGT. The CDR3 extends over 12 amino acids. CDR3 region: CASSNSFGEQYF. CDR3 bases: TGTGCCAGCAGTAATTCGTTCGGCGAGCAGTACTTC.

This clonotype was recorded many times. The chain has TRBV7-3 and TRBJ2-3; TRBD1 agrees at 9 bases. This CDR3 comprises 15 residues. Trimming removed 4 bases from V and 3 bases from J; junction bases left unmatched: 5. Germline assignment: CDR1 SGHTA and CDR2 FQGTGA. The CDR3 DNA sequence: TGTGCCAGCAGCTCCACAGGGGGCAATACAGATACGCAGTATTTT. Its protein product is CASSSTGGNTDTQYF.

The chain couples TRBV18 to TRBJ2-1; no clear D gene. Trimming took off 2 bases at V and 5 bases at J, with 10 bases between the two ends. The CDR3 totals 14 residues. The V gene's germline CDR1 is KGHSH and CDR2 LQKENI. CDR3 nucleotides: TGTGCCAGCTCACCAATAATACCAGACAATGAGCAGTTCTTC. The encoded protein is CASSPIIPDNEQFF.